Below, 22 T cell receptor beta chains from the same sample are listed, as sequenced in a study of shared clonotypes between healthy human individuals. Positive CCR7 selection of CD45RO-negative cells yielded the naive CD8 cells, and terminally differentiated effector memory CD45RA+ cells were excluded. TCRdb's copy holds only in-frame clones and misses some; the assay was immunoSEQ multiplex PCR. The sample consists of over 800,000 clones, nearly 95% of them appearing once. The specimen sequenced was naive CD8+ T cells sorted from blood. These receptors were taken from a man between 25 and 39 years old in good health.

The chain uses TRBV28 and TRBJ2-3; TRBD2 aligns across 7 bases. The CDR3 runs 14 residues. Germline lookup yields CDR1 MDHEN and CDR2 SYDVKM. J was trimmed by 2 bases and V by 6 bases; bases with no gene match: 5. CDR3 in amino acids: CASSARDYTDTQYF. The CDR3 DNA reads TGTGCCAGCAGCGCCCGGGACTACACAGATACGCAGTATTTT.

This rearrangement joins TRBV11-1 to TRBJ2-3, with D perhaps matching TRBD2 (7 bases). The germline V gene encodes CDR1 SGHAT and CDR2 FQDESV (reference sequence). V was pared by 1 base and J by 4 bases, with 9 bases between. CDR3 length: 14 residues. The CDR3 sequence is CASSLGGGADTQYF. The CDR3 bases are TGTGCCAGCAGCTTAGGGGGGGGCGCAGATACGCAGTATTTT.

This chain joins TRBV5-6 and TRBJ1-2, with 9 bases fitting TRBD1. V dropped 4 bases and J dropped 3; count of bases not matched to a gene: 13. The CDR3 is made up of 17 amino acids. CDR1 SGHDT and CDR2 YYEEEE come from the germline V gene. The CDR3 region has the DNA TGTGCCAGCAGCAAGCTCGTTAGACAGGGGGTCGACTATGGCTACACCTTC. Residues: CASSKLVRQGVDYGYTF.

This sequence joins TRBV28 and TRBJ2-7; weak D call: TRBD1 (6 bases). The V gene's germline CDR1 is MDHEN and CDR2 SYDVKM. The CDR3 has 15 residues. The ends were cut back, 5 bases at V and 0 bases at J, with 14 bases in the middle. CDR3 coding DNA: TGTGCCAGCAGTGGCCGGGACACATACTCCTACGAGCAGTACTTC. Its protein product is CASSGRDTYSYEQYF.

The chain recombines TRBV4-1 with TRBJ1-5; TRBD1 is a possible D gene (6 bases). This CDR3 spans 15 amino acids. Trimming removed 1 base from V and 6 bases from J, with 13 bases in between. The germline CDR1 and CDR2 sequences are MGHRA and YSYEKL. The CDR3 coding sequence is TGCGCCAGCAGCCAAGGGCCGGGGGGCTTTCAGCCCCAGCATTTT. This translates into CASSQGPGGFQPQHF.

The chain links TRBV19 to TRBJ2-2, with D unclear. Trimming removed 4 bases at V and 3 bases at J, with 3 bases between. The germline V gene encodes CDR1 LNHDA and CDR2 SQIVND (reference sequence). The CDR3 is made up of 12 amino acids. This CDR3 reads CASSRDTGELFF. DNA for the CDR3: TGTGCCAGTAGTAGGGACACCGGGGAGCTGTTTTTT. Filled out from reference TRBV19 and TRBJ2-2, the complete variable domain reads DGGITQSPKYLFRKEGQNVTLSCEQNLNHDAMYWYRQDPGQGLRLIYYSQIVNDFQKGDIAEGYSVSREKKESFPLTVTSAQKNPTAFYLCASSRDTGELFFGEGSRLTVL.

This clone appeared a single time. This chain uses TRBV4-1 with TRBJ2-7; D unresolved. The CDR3 contains 14 residues. Trimming cost V 0 bases and J 0 bases, with 6 bases left between them. CDR1 and CDR2 (germline): MGHRA, YSYEKL. CDR3 DNA: TGCGCCAGCAGCCAAGAGCGAAGCTCCTACGAGCAGTACTTC. Its translation: CASSQERSSYEQYF.

The chain employs TRBV28 and TRBJ1-1; D unresolved. The germline CDR1 and CDR2 sequences are MDHEN and SYDVKM. CDR3 length: 11 residues. In DNA, the CDR3 is TGTGCTTCAGCGAGGGCCCCTGAAGCTTTCTTT. This encodes CASARAPEAFF.

In its sample, this clone was seen once. For the CDR3, the DNA is TGTGCCAGCAACCCGACGGGGGTCGAGACCCAGTACTTC. This encodes CASNPTGVETQYF. The chain employs TRBV28 and TRBJ2-5; tentatively, D is TRBD2 (6 bases). The length of the CDR3 is 13 residues. V was pared by 7 bases and J by 5 bases, with 14 bases between. Germline V gene lookup returns CDR1 MDHEN and CDR2 SYDVKM.

This clone was counted a single time. The CDR3 spells CASSQGGWEQYF. The CDR3 nucleotides read TGTGCCAGCAGCCAAGGAGGATGGGAGCAGTACTTC. The rearrangement joins TRBV6-1 to TRBJ2-7, with a weak D call TRBD2 (5 bases). Germline loops: CDR1 MNHNS, CDR2 SASEGT. The CDR3 covers 12 residues. V was pared by 6 bases and J by 7 bases, with 13 bases between.

The chain combines TRBV7-2 with TRBJ2-1; 9 bases are shared with TRBD2. CDR1 and CDR2 (germline): SGHTA, FQGNSA. The CDR3 runs to 15 residues. Germline trimming cut 1 base from V and 5 bases from J; bases unmatched to any gene: 3. Here the CDR3 DNA reads TGTGCCAGCAGCTTAGAGCTAGCGGGGAACAATGAGCAGTTCTTC. Translation gives CASSLELAGNNEQFF.

The V and J genes are TRBV5-5 and TRBJ2-1, with D perhaps being TRBD1 or TRBD2 (6 bases each). The CDR3 contains 13 residues. The V gene's germline CDR1 is SGHKS and CDR2 YYEKEE (reference sequence). V lost 5 bases to trimming and J lost 6 bases, with 12 bases between them. The CDR3, as DNA: TGTGCCAGCAGACAGGAGGGGGTCAATGAGCAGTTCTTC. It specifies CASRQEGVNEQFF.

This chain joins TRBV6-5 and TRBJ2-7; D unclear. This CDR3 is 12 amino acids long. From germline, CDR1 is MNHEY and CDR2 SVGAGI. V shed 6 bases and J shed 3 bases, with 9 bases lying between them. The CDR3 here is CASRNYDYEQYF. The CDR3 coding sequence is TGTGCCAGCAGGAATTATGACTACGAGCAGTACTTC.

This chain joins TRBV30 and TRBJ1-4; TRBD1 is a possible D gene (5 bases). V was pared by 0 bases and J by 0 bases, with 17 bases between. Germline CDR1 and CDR2: GTSNPN and SVGIG (reference sequence). The CDR3 covers 18 residues. CDR3 in amino acids: CAWSVDSGYHATNEKLFF. CDR3 DNA: TGTGCCTGGAGTGTAGACAGCGGATATCATGCAACTAATGAAAAACTGTTTTTT.

The gene calls are TRBV7-9 and TRBJ2-7; unclear D gene. CDR1 and CDR2 from the germline V gene are SEHNR and FQNEAQ (reference sequence). Trimming cost V 5 bases and J 7 bases, with 12 bases left between them. This CDR3 contains 12 residues. DNA of the CDR3: TGTGCCAGCAGCCAATACACCGGGGAGCAGTACTTC. This encodes CASSQYTGEQYF.

The gene calls are TRBV27 and TRBJ2-2; the match to TRBD2 covers 9 bases. This CDR3 region has 18 residues. V shed 3 bases, J shed 2 bases, and the junction held 10 bases outside the gene matches. The V gene's germline CDR1 is MNHEY and CDR2 SMNVEV (reference sequence). As DNA, the CDR3 is TGTGCCAGCAGTTTTTCATTTGAGCTAGCGGGAAACACCGGGGAGCTGTTTTTT. Amino acids: CASSFSFELAGNTGELFF.

The chain employs TRBV7-3 and TRBJ2-1, with 13 bases matching TRBD2. The germline gives CDR1 SGHTA, CDR2 FQGTGA. V shed 2 bases, J shed 5 bases, and the junction held 6 bases outside the gene matches. The CDR3 consists of 17 residues. CDR3: CASSLAGTSGIHNEQFF. CDR3 bases: TGTGCCAGCAGCTTAGCCGGGACTAGCGGGATTCACAATGAGCAGTTCTTC.

J is TRBJ2-1 and V is TRBV7-2, with TRBD2 matching over 14 bases. The CDR3 loop spans 16 amino acids. Looked up from germline, CDR1 is SGHTA and CDR2 is FQGNSA. After removal of 5 bases from V and 8 bases from J, the junction contained 8 bases not matched to a gene. For the CDR3, the DNA is TGTGCCAGCAGCCCAGGGACTAGCGGGAGTAGGGATGAGCAGTTCTTC. This translates into CASSPGTSGSRDEQFF.

The V gene is TRBV20-1, the J gene TRBJ2-3; D gene ambiguous. Germline V gene data show CDR1 as DFQATT and CDR2 as SNEGSKA (reference sequence). The CDR3 totals 11 residues. CDR3 coding DNA: TGCAGCTCCCTTTTGGCAGATACGCAGTATTTT. As protein: CSSLLADTQYF.

The chain recombines TRBV29-1 with TRBJ2-2, with 13 bases identical to TRBD2. CDR1 is SQVTM, CDR2 ANQGSEA, per germline. V lost 7 bases and J lost 6; bases outside the gene matches: 14. The CDR3 is made up of 17 amino acids. The chain's CDR3 is CSAVGLAGTSHAGELFF. In DNA form, the CDR3 reads TGCAGCGCAGTGGGACTAGCGGGAACTTCCCATGCCGGGGAGCTGTTTTTT.

The chain joins TRBV7-2 to TRBJ1-2; D is perhaps TRBD1 (6 bases). CDR1 and CDR2 (germline): SGHTA, FQGNSA. With 10 bases removed from V and 1 base from J, the gap between germline ends came to 13 bases. There are 13 residues in the CDR3. The DNA of the CDR3 is TGTGCCACACGTCCAGGGGTTAACTATGGCTACACCTTC. As protein: CATRPGVNYGYTF.

The chain links TRBV28 to TRBJ2-3; D not resolved. The V end lost 4 bases, the J end lost 1 base, and 12 bases lay between the germline ends. CDR1 MDHEN and CDR2 SYDVKM come from the germline V gene. This CDR3 is 15 amino acids long. CDR3 coding DNA: TGTGCCAGCAGTTGGTTACAGACCGGCACAGATACGCAGTATTTT. Translated: CASSWLQTGTDTQYF.